The clone carrying this TCR beta chain was seen once. Antigen specificity is unknown. The CDR3 has 15 amino acids. V lost 0 bases and J lost 4; bases outside the gene matches: 4. The germline V gene has CDR1 LGHNA and CDR2 YNFKEQ. This sample was taken from a study of T cell responses to AZD1222 COVID-19 vaccine. General study results and limits: In a largely white British group with more females than males, clonal diversity was possibly underestimated. Vaccine-associated CD4 TCRs spanned spike, dominant at 160-218 and 743-854. Once two AZD1222 doses were given, Spike-specific TCR breadth and depth went up. Every sample of the repertoires postdated the peak T cell response.

Clones were read by immunoSEQ multiplex PCR, and TCRdb kept only the in-frame ones, dropping some. The sample lists about 100,000 clones, 75% to 90% occurring once. This TCR was recovered from an adult who received the AZD1222 COVID-19 vaccine. The input for sequencing was peripheral blood, taken 28 days after the second AZD1222 dose. J is TRBJ2-5 and V is TRBV4-2; 8 bases agree with TRBD1. CDR3 residues: CASSQDSRGPETQYF. The CDR3 coding sequence is TGTGCCAGCAGCCAAGACAGCAGGGGGCCAGAGACCCAGTACTTC.